Described below is a single TCR beta chain sequence and its context. The antigen is unknown. Germline is not matched at one junction end, which may reflect a read error. This record belongs to a study of blood T cells in healthy people across ages. About the study: Capture via template switching afforded approximately one barcoded beta molecule per two T cells.

Using a J-beta primer mix together with a sample-barcoded 5' primer, a second PCR was run for roughly 7 to 12 cycles. MiXCR was run by TCRdb on the 5' RACE reads, yielding one entry per CDR3 protein. There are about 650,000 distinct CDR3 sequences in the sample; roughly half occur only once, and about 14% lies in the top ten. The germline gives CDR1 MDHEN, CDR2 SYDVKM. This CDR3 has 13 residues. Findings of the study overall: More naive CD4+ cells and higher diversity were found in long-lived than in aged donors. Per million T cells, TCR beta diversity dropped about linearly as age rose.

This sequence was found in a woman aged 80 or over in good health. The V call is TRBV28, the J call TRBJ2-1, with no clear D. Sequencing was done on a sample of blood. CDR3 DNA sequence: TGTGCCAGCAGTTTAAGGCTATACAGTGAGCAGTTCTTC. It specifies CASSLRLYSEQFF.